These 8 T cell receptor beta chains were sequenced from one sample in a study of cytomegalovirus exposure and HLA in healthy donors. Primers: 60 Vbeta forward and 13 Jbeta reverse. Some clones are missing from TCRdb's copy, which holds only in-frame ones; the method was immunoSEQ multiplex PCR. The data include around 60,000 clones; the top ten clones carry 3.6%. The sequencing sample was made of PBMCs. These receptors were obtained from a woman aged 18 to 35 in good health and CMV-seronegative.

The chain recombines TRBV5-6 with TRBJ1-2, with 9 bases lining up with TRBD1. The V gene end was trimmed by 4 bases and the J gene end by 5 bases; junction bases not matched to a gene: 3. Germline V CDR1 and CDR2: SGHDT, YYEEEE. This CDR3 has 13 residues. The CDR3 bases are TGTGCCAGCAGCCGGGACAGGGTTTATGGCTACACCTTC. Its protein product is CASSRDRVYGYTF.

The chain uses TRBV7-9 and TRBJ1-2, with D uncertain. Germline CDR1 SEHNR, CDR2 FQNEAQ (reference sequence). The CDR3 loop spans 11 amino acids. Trimming stripped 3 bases from V and 11 bases from J, with 10 bases between. The CDR3 protein is CASSFQNRYTF. CDR3 nucleotides: TGTGCCAGCAGCTTTCAGAACAGATACACCTTC.

As to this clone: Other DNA sequences within the sample encode an identical CDR3. This sequence joins TRBV18 and TRBJ1-1, with TRBD1 matching 7 bases. With 6 bases clipped from V and 0 bases from J, the junction kept 1 base outside the gene matches. The CDR3 length is 13 residues. Germline CDR1 is KGHSH and CDR2 is LQKENI. The CDR3 region has the DNA TGTGCCAGCTCCCAGGGGGTGAACACTGAAGCTTTCTTT. This sequence encodes CASSQGVNTEAFF. Based on the CDR3 plus reference TRBV18 and TRBJ1-1, the full variable domain is NAGVMQNPRHLVRRRGQEARLRCSPMKGHSHVYWYRQLPEEGLKFMVYLQKENIIDESGMPKERFSAEFPKEGPSILRIQQVVRGDSAAYFCASSQGVNTEAFFGQGTRLTVV.

The rearrangement uses TRBV11-3 and TRBJ1-5; the D gene is possibly TRBD1 (5 bases). Germline V lookup: CDR1 SGHNT, CDR2 YENEEA. With 8 bases removed from V and 0 bases from J, the gap between germline ends came to 8 bases. This CDR3 region has 13 residues. CDR3 nucleotide sequence: TGTGCCAGCCCCAGGGTTAGCAATCAGCCCCAGCATTTT. Amino acid sequence: CASPRVSNQPQHF.

This sequence joins TRBV5-1 and TRBJ2-7; a weak D match, TRBD2 (6 bases). V was cut by 2 bases and J by 3 bases, with 12 bases left in between. Germline V gives CDR1 SGHRS, CDR2 YFSETQ. This CDR3 is 14 amino acids long. The CDR3 here is CASSFNGGVYEQYF. CDR3 DNA: TGCGCCAGCAGCTTCAATGGCGGGGTCTACGAGCAGTACTTC.

As for this clone: At the DNA level, this CDR3 is encoded by other sequences in the same sample as well. The rearrangement joins TRBV5-1 to TRBJ2-5, with 7 bases lining up with TRBD1. Germline loops: CDR1 SGHRS, CDR2 YFSETQ. With V trimmed by 4 bases and J by 1 base, 7 bases remained unmatched. The CDR3 runs 15 residues. This CDR3 is CASSGRGSGQETQYF. Here the CDR3 DNA reads TGCGCCAGCAGCGGCAGGGGGAGCGGCCAAGAGACCCAGTACTTC.

The chain links TRBV6-1 to TRBJ2-2; TRBD1 aligns across 7 bases. Trimming removed 7 bases from V and 4 bases from J; junction bases left unmatched: 6. This CDR3 region has 14 residues. CDR1 is MNHNS, CDR2 SASEGT, per germline. The CDR3 loop reads CASNHRGSTGELFF. CDR3 bases: TGTGCCAGCAACCACAGGGGATCCACCGGGGAGCTGTTTTTT.

The chain links TRBV15 to TRBJ1-2; D is uncertain. Trimming shortened V by 0 bases and J by 4 bases, and 12 bases separated the two germline ends. The CDR3 length is 15 residues. Germline-derived CDR1 and CDR2 are LNHNV and YYDKDF (reference sequence). CDR3 DNA: TGTGCCACCAGCAGAGATCGAGGCCCCTCCTATGGCTACACCTTC. Residues: CATSRDRGPSYGYTF.